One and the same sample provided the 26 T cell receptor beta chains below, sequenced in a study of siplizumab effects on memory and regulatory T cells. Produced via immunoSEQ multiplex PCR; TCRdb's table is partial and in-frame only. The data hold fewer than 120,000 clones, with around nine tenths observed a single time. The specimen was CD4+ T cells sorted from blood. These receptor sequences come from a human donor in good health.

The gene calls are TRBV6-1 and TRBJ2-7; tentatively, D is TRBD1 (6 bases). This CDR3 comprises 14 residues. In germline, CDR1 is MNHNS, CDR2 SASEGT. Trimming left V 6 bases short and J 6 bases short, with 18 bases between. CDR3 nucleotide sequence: TGTGCCAGCAGCCCACACCTGGACAGAGTCGAGCAGTACTTC. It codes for CASSPHLDRVEQYF.

Written as DNA, the CDR3 is TGTGCCAGCAGTGTGGCGGCGACGGGACTAGCTGGAGCCTCCTACAATGAGCAGTTCTTC. It is translated as CASSVAATGLAGASYNEQFF. The chain carries TRBV2 and TRBJ2-1, with 9 bases fitting TRBD2. Germline CDR1 SNHLY, CDR2 FYNNEI. The V and J ends lost 4 bases and 0 bases, in that order; junction bases with no gene match: 16. The CDR3 runs to 20 residues.

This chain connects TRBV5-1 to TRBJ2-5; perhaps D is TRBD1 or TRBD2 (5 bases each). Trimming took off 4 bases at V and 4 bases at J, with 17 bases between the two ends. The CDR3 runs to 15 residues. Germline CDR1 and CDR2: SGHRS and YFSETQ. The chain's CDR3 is CASSAAGTEAETQYF. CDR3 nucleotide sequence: TGCGCCAGCAGCGCCGCCGGGACGGAGGCAGAGACCCAGTACTTC.

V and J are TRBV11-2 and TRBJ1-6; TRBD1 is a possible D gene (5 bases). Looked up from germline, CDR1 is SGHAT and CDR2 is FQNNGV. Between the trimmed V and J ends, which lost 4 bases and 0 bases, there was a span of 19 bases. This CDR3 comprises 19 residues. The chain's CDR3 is CASSSPRQKLDSYNSPLHF. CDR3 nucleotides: TGTGCCAGCAGCTCGCCGCGACAGAAACTAGACTCCTATAATTCACCCCTCCACTTT.

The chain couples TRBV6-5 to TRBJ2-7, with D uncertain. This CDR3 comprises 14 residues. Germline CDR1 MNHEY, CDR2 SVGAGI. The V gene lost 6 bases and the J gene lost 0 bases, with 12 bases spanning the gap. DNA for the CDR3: TGTGCCAGCAGCAGTACAGTTGGCTCCTACGAGCAGTACTTC. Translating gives CASSSTVGSYEQYF.

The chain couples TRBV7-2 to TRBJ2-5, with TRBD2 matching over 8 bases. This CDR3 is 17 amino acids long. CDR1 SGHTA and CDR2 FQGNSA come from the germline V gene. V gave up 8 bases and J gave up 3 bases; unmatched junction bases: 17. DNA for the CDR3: TGTGCCAGCGGCAACCCGGTCGGGAGCGGGAGAAAAGAGACCCAGTACTTC. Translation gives CASGNPVGSGRKETQYF.

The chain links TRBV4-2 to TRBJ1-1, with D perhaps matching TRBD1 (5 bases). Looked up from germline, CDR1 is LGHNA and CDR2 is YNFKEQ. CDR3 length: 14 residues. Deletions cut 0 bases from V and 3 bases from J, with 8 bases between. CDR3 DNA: TGTGCCAGCAGCCAAGATTGGGGGGACACTGAAGCTTTCTTT. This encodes CASSQDWGDTEAFF.

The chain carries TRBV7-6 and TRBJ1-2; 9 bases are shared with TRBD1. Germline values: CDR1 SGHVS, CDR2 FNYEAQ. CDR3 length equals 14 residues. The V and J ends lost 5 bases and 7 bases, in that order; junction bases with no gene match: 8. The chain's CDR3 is CASSRTGGRSGYTF. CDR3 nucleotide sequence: TGTGCCAGCAGCCGTACAGGGGGCCGAAGTGGCTACACCTTC.

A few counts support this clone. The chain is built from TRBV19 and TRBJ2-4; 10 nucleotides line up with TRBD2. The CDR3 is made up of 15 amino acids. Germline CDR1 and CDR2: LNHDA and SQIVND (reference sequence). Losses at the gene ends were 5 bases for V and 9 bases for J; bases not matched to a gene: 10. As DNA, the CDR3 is TGTGCCAGTAGTTCTGCTAGCGGGGGCCATAGCATTCAGTACTTC. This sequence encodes CASSSASGGHSIQYF.

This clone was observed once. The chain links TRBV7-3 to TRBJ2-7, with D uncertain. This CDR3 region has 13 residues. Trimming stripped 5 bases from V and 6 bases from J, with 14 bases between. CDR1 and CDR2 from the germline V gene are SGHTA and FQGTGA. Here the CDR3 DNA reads TGTGCCAGCAGCCTATTCCCGAGCAGCGAGCAGTACTTC. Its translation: CASSLFPSSEQYF.

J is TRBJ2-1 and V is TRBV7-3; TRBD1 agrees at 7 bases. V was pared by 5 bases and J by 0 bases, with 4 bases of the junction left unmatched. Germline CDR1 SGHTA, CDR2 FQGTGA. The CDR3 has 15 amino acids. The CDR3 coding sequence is TGTGCCAGCAGCCTGGACAGGAACTCCTACAATGAGCAGTTCTTC. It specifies CASSLDRNSYNEQFF.

The CDR3 DNA is TGTGCCAGCAGTTCCGGGACCCCCCGGACCCAGTACTTC. Protein sequence: CASSSGTPRTQYF. The rearrangement uses TRBV6-5 and TRBJ2-5; tentatively, D is TRBD1 or TRBD2 (5 bases each). Germline V lookup: CDR1 MNHEY, CDR2 SVGAGI. V lost 4 bases and J lost 7, with 13 bases in between. The CDR3 has 13 residues.

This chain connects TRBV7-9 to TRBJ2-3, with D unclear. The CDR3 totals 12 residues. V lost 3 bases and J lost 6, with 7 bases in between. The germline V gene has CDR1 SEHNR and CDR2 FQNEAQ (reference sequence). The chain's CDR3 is CASSFEGDTQYF. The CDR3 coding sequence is TGTGCCAGCAGCTTTGAAGGTGATACGCAGTATTTT.

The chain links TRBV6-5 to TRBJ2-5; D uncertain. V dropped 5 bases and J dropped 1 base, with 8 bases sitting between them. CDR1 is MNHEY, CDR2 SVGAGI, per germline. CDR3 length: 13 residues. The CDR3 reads CASSTRVQETQYF. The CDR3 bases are TGTGCCAGCAGTACCCGAGTCCAAGAGACCCAGTACTTC.

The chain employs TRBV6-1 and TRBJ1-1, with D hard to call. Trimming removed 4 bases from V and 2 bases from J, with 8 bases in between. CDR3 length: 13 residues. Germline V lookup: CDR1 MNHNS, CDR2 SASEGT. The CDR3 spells CASSAGFNTEAFF. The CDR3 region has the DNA TGTGCCAGCAGTGCGGGGTTTAACACTGAAGCTTTCTTT.

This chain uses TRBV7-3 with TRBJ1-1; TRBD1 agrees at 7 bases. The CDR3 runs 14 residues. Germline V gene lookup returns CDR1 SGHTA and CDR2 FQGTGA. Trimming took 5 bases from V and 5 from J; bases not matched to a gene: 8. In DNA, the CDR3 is TGTGCCAGCAGCCCCCGTCAGGGGGAGACTGAAGCTTTCTTT. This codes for CASSPRQGETEAFF.

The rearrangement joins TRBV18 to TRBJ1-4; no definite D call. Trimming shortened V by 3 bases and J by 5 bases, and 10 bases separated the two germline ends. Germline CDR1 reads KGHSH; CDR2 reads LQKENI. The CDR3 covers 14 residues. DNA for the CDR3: TGTGCCAGCTCACCCTTGGACGGAAATGAAAAACTGTTTTTT. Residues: CASSPLDGNEKLFF.

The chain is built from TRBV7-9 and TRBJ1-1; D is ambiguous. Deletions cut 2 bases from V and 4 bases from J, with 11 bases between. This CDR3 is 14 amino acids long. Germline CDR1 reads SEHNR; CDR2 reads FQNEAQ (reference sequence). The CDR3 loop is CASSLRGRATEAFF. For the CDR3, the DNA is TGTGCCAGCAGCTTACGCGGACGTGCCACTGAAGCTTTCTTT. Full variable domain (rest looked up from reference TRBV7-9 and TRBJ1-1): DTGVSQNPRHKITKRGQNVTFRCDPISEHNRLYWYRQTLGQGPEFLTYFQNEAQLEKSRLLSDRFSAERPKGSFSTLEIQRTEQGDSAMYLCASSLRGRATEAFFGQGTRLTVV.

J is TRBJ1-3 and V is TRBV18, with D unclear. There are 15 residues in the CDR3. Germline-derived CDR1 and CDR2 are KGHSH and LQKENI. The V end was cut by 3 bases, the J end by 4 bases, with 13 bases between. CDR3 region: CASSPDRPSGNTIYF. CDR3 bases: TGTGCCAGCTCACCGGACCGTCCCTCCGGAAACACCATATATTTT.

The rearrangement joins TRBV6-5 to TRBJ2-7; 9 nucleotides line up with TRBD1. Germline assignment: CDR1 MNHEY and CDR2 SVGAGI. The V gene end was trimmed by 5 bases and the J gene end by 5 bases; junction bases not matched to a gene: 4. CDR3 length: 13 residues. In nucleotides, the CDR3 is TGTGCCAGCAGTCGGGGACAGGGCCACGAGCAGTACTTC. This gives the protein CASSRGQGHEQYF.

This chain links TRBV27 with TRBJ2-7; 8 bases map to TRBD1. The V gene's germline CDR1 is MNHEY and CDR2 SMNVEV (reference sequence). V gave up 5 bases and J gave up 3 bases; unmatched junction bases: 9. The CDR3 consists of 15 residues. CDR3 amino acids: CASSTGTGRSYEQYF. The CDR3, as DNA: TGTGCCAGCAGTACGGGGACAGGTAGGAGCTACGAGCAGTACTTC.

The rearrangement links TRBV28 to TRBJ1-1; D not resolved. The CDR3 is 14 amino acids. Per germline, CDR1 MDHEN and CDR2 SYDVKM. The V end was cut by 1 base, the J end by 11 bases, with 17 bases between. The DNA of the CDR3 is TGTGCCAGCAGTTTATATTTGGTAGGGCGGGAGGCTTTCTTT. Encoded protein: CASSLYLVGREAFF.

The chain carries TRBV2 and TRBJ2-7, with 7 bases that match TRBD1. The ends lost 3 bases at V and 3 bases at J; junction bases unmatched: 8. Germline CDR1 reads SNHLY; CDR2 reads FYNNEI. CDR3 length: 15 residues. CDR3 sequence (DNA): TGTGCCAGCAGTGACGCCCGACAGGGTATCTACGAGCAGTACTTC. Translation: CASSDARQGIYEQYF. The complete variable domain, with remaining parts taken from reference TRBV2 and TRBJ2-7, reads EPEVTQTPSHQVTQMGQEVILRCVPISNHLYFYWYRQILGQKVEFLVSFYNNEISEKSEIFDDQFSVERPDGSNFTLKIRSTKLEDSAMYFCASSDARQGIYEQYFGPGTRLTVT.

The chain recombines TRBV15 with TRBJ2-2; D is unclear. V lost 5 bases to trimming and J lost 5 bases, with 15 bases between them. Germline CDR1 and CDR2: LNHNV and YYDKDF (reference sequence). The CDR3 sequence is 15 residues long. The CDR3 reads CATSEPGSWTGELFF. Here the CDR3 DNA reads TGTGCCACCAGCGAGCCGGGTTCTTGGACCGGGGAGCTGTTTTTT.

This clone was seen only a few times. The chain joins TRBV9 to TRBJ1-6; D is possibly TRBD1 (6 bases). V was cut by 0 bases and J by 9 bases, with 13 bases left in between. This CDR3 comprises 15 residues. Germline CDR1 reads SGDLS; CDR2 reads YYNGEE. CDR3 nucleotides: TGTGCCAGCAGCGTAGGTGAGACAGGAGGTTCACCCCTCCACTTT. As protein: CASSVGETGGSPLHF.

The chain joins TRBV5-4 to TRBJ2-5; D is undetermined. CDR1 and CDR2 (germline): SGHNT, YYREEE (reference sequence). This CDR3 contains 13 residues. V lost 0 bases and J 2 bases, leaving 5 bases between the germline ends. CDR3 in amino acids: CASSLGSQETQYF. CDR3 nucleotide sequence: TGTGCCAGCAGCTTGGGGAGTCAAGAGACCCAGTACTTC.